This TCR beta chain was identified during a study of response to subunit inactivated influenza vaccine. In its sample, this clonotype was seen many times. TCRdb re-called the RT-PCR reads through MiXCR, storing one row per CDR3 protein. The sample lists around 790,000 distinct CDR3 sequences, 21% occurring once. Sequences were derived from PBMCs from blood, sampled about 5 days after vaccination. The TCR originated in a man aged 45-60 years who received an inactivated influenza vaccine.

CDR3 in DNA: TGTGCCAGCAGCGCAGGACAGGGTATAGTAGACTATGGCTACACCTTC. Amino acids: CASSAGQGIVDYGYTF. The chain uses TRBV9 and TRBJ1-2; TRBD1 aligns across 8 bases. Losses at the gene ends were 3 bases for V and 3 bases for J; bases not matched to a gene: 10. CDR1 and CDR2 (germline): SGDLS, YYNGEE. The CDR3 loop spans 16 amino acids.